This T cell receptor beta chain was observed in a study of T cell responses to AZD1222 COVID-19 vaccine. Study outcomes and limitations: Donors were mostly white British, more females; clonal diversity possibly underestimated. Regions 160-218 and 743-854 dominated among vaccine-associated CD4 TCRs spanning spike. Within unmutated variant regions lay the reported targets of nearly half of spike-specific TCRs.

In regard to this clone: Its specificity is not known.

The data were produced by immunoSEQ multiplex PCR, yet TCRdb's version contains in-frame clones alone and is incomplete. The repertoire holds under 150,000 clones, approximately 92% seen once, with 1% to 1.3% in the top ten. With V trimmed by 4 bases and J by 5 bases, 11 bases remained unmatched. Germline CDR1 is SGHAT and CDR2 is FQNNGV. CDR3 length equals 17 residues. It was second doses at about 4 or about 12 weeks that were pooled. The sequence came from an adult who received the AZD1222 COVID-19 vaccine. Sequences were derived from peripheral blood, sampled 28 days after the second AZD1222 dose. V and J are TRBV11-2 and TRBJ2-3; TRBD2 aligns across 11 bases. The CDR3 reads CASSSESSGGALDTQYF. The CDR3 DNA reads as TGTGCCAGCAGCTCTGAGAGTAGCGGGGGGGCCTTAGATACGCAGTATTTT.